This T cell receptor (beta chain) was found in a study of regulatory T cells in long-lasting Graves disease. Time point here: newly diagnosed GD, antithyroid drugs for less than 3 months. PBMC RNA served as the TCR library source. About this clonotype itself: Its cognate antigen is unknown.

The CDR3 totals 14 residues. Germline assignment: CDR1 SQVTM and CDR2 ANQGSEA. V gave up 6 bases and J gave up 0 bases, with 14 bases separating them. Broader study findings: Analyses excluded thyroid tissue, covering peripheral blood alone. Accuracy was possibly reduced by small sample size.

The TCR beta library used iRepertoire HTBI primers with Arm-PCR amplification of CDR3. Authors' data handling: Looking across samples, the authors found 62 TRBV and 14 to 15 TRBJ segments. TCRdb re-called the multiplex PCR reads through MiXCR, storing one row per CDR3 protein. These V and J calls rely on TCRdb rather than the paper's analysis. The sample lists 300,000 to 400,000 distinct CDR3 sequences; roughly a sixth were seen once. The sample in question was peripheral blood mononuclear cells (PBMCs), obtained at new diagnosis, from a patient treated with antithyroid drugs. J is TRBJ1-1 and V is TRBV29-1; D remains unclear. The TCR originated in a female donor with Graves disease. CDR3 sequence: CSVWSVSMNTEAFF. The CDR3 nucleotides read TGCAGCGTGTGGTCAGTATCGATGAACACTGAAGCTTTCTTT.